This T cell receptor (beta chain) emerged from a study of T cells and Merkel cell carcinoma outcomes. Whole-study results and caveats: In Merkel cell carcinoma, repertoire and T-cell density reportedly predicted outcomes.

The CDR3 sequence is 15 residues long. V was pared by 5 bases and J by 5 bases, with 17 bases between. Per the germline V gene, CDR1 is SGHTS and CDR2 is YDEGEE. Profiling relied on immunoSEQ multiplex PCR, and the TCRdb table lists in-frame clones only, not all of them. This table holds hundreds of clones, 90% found once. Remarks on this clone: What it recognizes is unknown.

The sample comprised tumor tissue from Merkel cell carcinoma. This chain links TRBV5-8 with TRBJ1-5; D is undetermined. The TCR sequence derives from a human donor with Merkel cell carcinoma. The CDR3 bases are TGTGCCAGCAGGAACGCTAGGGCTGGAGATCAGCCCCAGCATTTT. Encoded protein: CASRNARAGDQPQHF.